The entry that follows covers one T cell receptor beta chain sequence. This sample was included in a study of Ad26.COV2.S vaccination and SARS-CoV-2 variants. The data were produced by immunoSEQ multiplex PCR, yet TCRdb's version contains in-frame clones alone and is incomplete. The table has hundreds of thousands of clones, 80% to 90% seen once. Treatment reported: about 20 received Ad26.COV2.S at low or high dose, single or two shots; roughly five received placebo; per-sample allocation not given. Specimen acquisition occurred on day 63 following the initial vaccine or placebo injection. The CDR3 covers 14 residues. V lost 0 bases to trimming and J lost 2 bases; unmatched junction nucleotides: 0. Per the germline V gene, CDR1 is LGHNA and CDR2 is YNFKEQ.

V usage is TRBV4-2 and J usage is TRBJ1-2; 7 nucleotides match TRBD1. Material: peripheral blood, obtained in a trial of Ad26.COV2.S vaccine versus placebo. This clonotype originated in a person between 18 and 59 years old who received the Ad26.COV2.S COVID-19 vaccine or a placebo. CDR3 nucleotide sequence: TGTGCCAGCAGCCAAGAACAGGGGAACTATGGCTACACCTTC. Translated, it gives CASSQEQGNYGYTF.